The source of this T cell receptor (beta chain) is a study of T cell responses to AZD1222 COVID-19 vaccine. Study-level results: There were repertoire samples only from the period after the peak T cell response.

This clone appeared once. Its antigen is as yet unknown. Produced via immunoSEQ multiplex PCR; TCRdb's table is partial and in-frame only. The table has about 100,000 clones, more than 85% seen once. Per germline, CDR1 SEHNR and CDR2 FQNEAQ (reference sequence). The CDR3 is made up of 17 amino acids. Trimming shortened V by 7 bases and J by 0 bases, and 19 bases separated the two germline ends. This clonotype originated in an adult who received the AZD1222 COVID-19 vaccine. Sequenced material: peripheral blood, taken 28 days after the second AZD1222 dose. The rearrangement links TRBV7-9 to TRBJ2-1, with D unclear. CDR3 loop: CASKSLRQPYSYNEQFF. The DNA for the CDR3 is TGTGCCAGCAAATCCCTAAGGCAACCATACTCCTACAATGAGCAGTTCTTC.